This T cell receptor (beta chain) was retrieved from a study of CD8+ T cells in alopecia areata. Trimming took 4 bases from V and 4 from J, leaving 2 bases between them. The germline gives CDR1 ENHRY, CDR2 SYGVKD. This CDR3 contains 11 residues. This sample's treatment: oral pan-JAK inhibitor, 5-10 mg twice daily. Cell sorting on a FACSAria was used to separate CD4+ and CD8+ T cells from the PBMCs. The authors extracted RNA and reverse transcribed it into cDNA as the sequencing template. Only in-frame clones appear in the TCRdb table, and some are missing; sequencing was by immunoSEQ multiplex PCR. The sample includes 100,000 to 150,000 clones, approximately 60% of them seen just once.

This chain uses TRBV10-3 with TRBJ2-1; no clear D. The receptor was isolated from a human donor with alopecia areata. Sequences were derived from CD4+ T cells sorted from blood, sampled at week 4, from a patient treated with tofacitinib. DNA for the CDR3: TGTGCCATCAGTGTATACAATGAGCAGTTCTTC. Protein: CAISVYNEQFF.